These T cell receptor beta chains were read from a single sample in a study of cytomegalovirus exposure and HLA in healthy donors. Here immunoSEQ multiplex PCR was the method, and the copy in TCRdb shows in-frame clones only, minus some. In the table there are tens of thousands of clones, around 90% of which are singletons. Sequencing was carried out using PBMCs. The receptors were sampled from a woman aged 18-29 years in good health and CMV-seropositive. Both conserved end residues are part of each CDR3. D genes are given only for firm matches. For some rows the clone size is stated as once, few or many, or as a class when expanded; others skip it.

CDR3 protein	CDR3 DNA	V gene	J gene	clone size	D gene
CASSFRTGELFF	TGTGCCAGCAGTTTCCGTACCGGGGAGCTGTTTTTT	TRBV27	TRBJ2-2	.	.
CASSRGLAGVIGELFF	TGTGCCAGCAGTCGAGGACTAGCGGGAGTTATCGGGGAGCTGTTTTTT	TRBV5-6	TRBJ2-2	.	TRBD2
CASSWGQGPRNEKLFF	TGTGCCAGCAGCTGGGGACAGGGCCCTCGGAATGAAAAACTGTTTTTT	TRBV5-8	TRBJ1-4	.	TRBD1
CASSFPGQGCYEQYF	TGTGCTAGCAGCTTCCCCGGACAGGGGTGCTACGAGCAGTACTTC	TRBV7-7	TRBJ2-7	.	TRBD1
CASTERRYNEQFF	TGTGCCAGTACTGAGCGGAGGTACAATGAGCAGTTCTTC	TRBV19	TRBJ2-1	.	.
CASRNIAGGHNTGELFF	TGTGCCAGCAGGAACATCGCGGGAGGGCATAACACCGGGGAGCTGTTTTTT	TRBV28	TRBJ2-2	.	TRBD2
CASSFSGYQETQYF	TGCGCCAGCAGCTTTAGCGGCTACCAAGAGACCCAGTACTTC	TRBV5-1	TRBJ2-5	.	.
CASSLGLPGSTDTQYF	TGTGCCAGCAGTTTAGGCTTGCCGGGTAGCACAGATACGCAGTATTTT	TRBV28	TRBJ2-3	.	.
CASSPYPMGGGYTF	TGTGCCAGCAGTCCATATCCGATGGGGGGTGGCTACACCTTC	TRBV6-6	TRBJ1-2	once	.
CASDQTGNYEQYF	TGTGCCAGCGACCAGACAGGGAACTACGAGCAGTACTTC	TRBV6-1	TRBJ2-7	.	TRBD1
CASSLQGTAGNTIYF	TGCGCCAGCAGCTTGCAGGGAACCGCTGGAAACACCATATATTTT	TRBV5-1	TRBJ1-3	.	.
CASSFQNRQGMNTEAFF	TGTGCCAGCAGTTTCCAGAACCGACAGGGAATGAACACTGAAGCTTTCTTT	TRBV27	TRBJ1-1	.	TRBD1
CASSVGGRTYNEQFF	TGTGCCAGCAGCGTGGGCGGGAGAACCTACAATGAGCAGTTCTTC	TRBV9	TRBJ2-1	once	TRBD2
CASSDTLAGGNNEQFF	TGTGCCAGCAGCGATACCCTAGCGGGAGGAAACAATGAGCAGTTCTTC	TRBV9	TRBJ2-1	.	TRBD2
CASSYRGREGYTF	TGTGCCAGCAGTTACCGGGGGCGGGAGGGCTACACCTTC	TRBV6-5	TRBJ1-2	.	.
CASSAWTGTYNEQFF	TGTGCCAGCAGTGCATGGACAGGAACCTACAATGAGCAGTTCTTC	TRBV25-1	TRBJ2-1	.	TRBD1
CASSKDAGATDTQYF	TGTGCCAGCAGCAAAGATGCAGGGGCGACAGATACGCAGTATTTT	TRBV21-1	TRBJ2-3	.	.
CAWTGYQETQYF	TGTGCCTGGACAGGGTATCAAGAGACCCAGTACTTC	TRBV30	TRBJ2-5	.	.
CASSQQEGGGGTDTQYF	TGCGCCAGCAGCCAACAGGAGGGCGGAGGAGGCACAGATACGCAGTATTTT	TRBV4-1	TRBJ2-3	.	.
CASSLGGSSGALF	TGTGCCAGCAGCCTAGGTGGTTCGTCGGGAGCGCTCTTC	TRBV11-3	TRBJ2-1	.	.
CASSFSVGVREFNEQYF	TGTGCCAGCAGTTTTTCAGTAGGTGTGCGGGAGTTCAACGAGCAGTACTTC	TRBV28	TRBJ2-7	medium-sized	TRBD2